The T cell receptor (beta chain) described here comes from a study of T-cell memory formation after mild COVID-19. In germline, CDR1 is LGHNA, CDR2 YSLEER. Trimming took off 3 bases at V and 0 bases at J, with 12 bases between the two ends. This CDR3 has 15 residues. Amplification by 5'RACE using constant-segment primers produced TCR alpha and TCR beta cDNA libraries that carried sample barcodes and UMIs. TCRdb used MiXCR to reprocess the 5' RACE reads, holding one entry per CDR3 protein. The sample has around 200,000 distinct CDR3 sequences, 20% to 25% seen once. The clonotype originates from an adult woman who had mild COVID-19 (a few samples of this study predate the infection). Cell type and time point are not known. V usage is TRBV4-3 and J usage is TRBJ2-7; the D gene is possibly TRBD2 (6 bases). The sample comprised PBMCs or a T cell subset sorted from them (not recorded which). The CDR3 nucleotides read TGCGCCAGCAGCCAGGCGGGGCATAGCTCCTACGAGCAGTACTTC. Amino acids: CASSQAGHSSYEQYF.